This T cell receptor (beta chain) was sequenced in a study of blood T cell repertoires in COVID-19. Unmatched junction bases numbered 0, after V lost 5 bases and J lost 3 bases. CDR3 size: 12 residues. Germline values: CDR1 PRHDT, CDR2 FYEKMQ (reference sequence). Per the study methods: Reference gene primer amplification gave estimated nucleated cell counts. Clones were read by immunoSEQ multiplex PCR, and TCRdb kept only the in-frame ones, dropping some. V, J and clone size were drawn from that table, and D and trimming were deduced from the DNA. The sample holds a few hundred thousand clones, roughly 88% seen once.

The sequence derives from a woman aged 50 to 60 with acute or convalescent COVID-19. Sequencing was done on a sample of peripheral blood. The rearrangement links TRBV13 to TRBJ1-2; TRBD1 matches at 7 bases. The CDR3, as DNA: TGTGCCAGCAGCGGGACAGACTATGGCTACACCTTC. Residues: CASSGTDYGYTF.